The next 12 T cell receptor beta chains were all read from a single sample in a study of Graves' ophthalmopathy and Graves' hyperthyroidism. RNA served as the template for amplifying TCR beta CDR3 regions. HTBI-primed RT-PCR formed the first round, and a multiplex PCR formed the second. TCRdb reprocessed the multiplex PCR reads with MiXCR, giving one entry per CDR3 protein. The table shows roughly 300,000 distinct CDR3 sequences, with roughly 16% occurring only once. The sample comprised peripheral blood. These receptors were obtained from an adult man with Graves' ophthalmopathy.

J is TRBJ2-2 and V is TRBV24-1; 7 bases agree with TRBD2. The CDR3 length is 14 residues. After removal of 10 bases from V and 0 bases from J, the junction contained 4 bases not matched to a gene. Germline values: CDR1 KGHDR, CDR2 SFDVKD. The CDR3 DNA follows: TGTGCCACGGGGAGGGAACCGAACACCGGGGAGCTGTTTTTT. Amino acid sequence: CATGREPNTGELFF.

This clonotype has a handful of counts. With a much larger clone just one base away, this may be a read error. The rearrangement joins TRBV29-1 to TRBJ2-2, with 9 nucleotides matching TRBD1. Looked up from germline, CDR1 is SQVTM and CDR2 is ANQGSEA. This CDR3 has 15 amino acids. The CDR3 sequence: CIVRRQGVNTGELFF. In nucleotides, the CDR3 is TGCATCGTCAGACGACAGGGGGTAAACACCGGGGAGCTGTTTTTT.

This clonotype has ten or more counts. The CDR3 protein is CASSITETLNTEAFF. The CDR3 bases are TGTGCCAGCAGTATTACGGAAACCCTGAACACTGAAGCTTTCTTT. This rearrangement joins TRBV6-1 to TRBJ1-1; D remains unclear. The V end lost 5 bases, the J end lost 0 bases, and 13 bases lay between the germline ends. This CDR3 has 15 residues. Germline V gene sequence: CDR1 MNHNS, CDR2 SASEGT.

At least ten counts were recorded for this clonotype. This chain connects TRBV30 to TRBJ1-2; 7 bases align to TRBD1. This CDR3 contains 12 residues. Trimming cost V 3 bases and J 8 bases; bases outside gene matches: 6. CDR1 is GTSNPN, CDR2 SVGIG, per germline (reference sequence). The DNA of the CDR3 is TGTGCCTGGAGGGGGACAGTCGGGGGCTACACCTTC. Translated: CAWRGTVGGYTF. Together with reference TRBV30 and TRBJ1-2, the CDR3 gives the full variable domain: SQTIHQWPATLVQPVGSPLSLECTVEGTSNPNLYWYRQAAGRGLQLLFYSVGIGQISSEVPQNLSASRPQDRQFILSSKKLLLSDSGFYLCAWRGTVGGYTFGSGTRLTVV.

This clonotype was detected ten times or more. CDR3 amino acids: CASSQEVLAGAAKNIQYF. As DNA, the CDR3 is TGCGCCAGCAGCCAAGAGGTTCTAGCGGGAGCAGCCAAAAACATTCAGTACTTC. The chain couples TRBV4-3 to TRBJ2-4, with 10 bases aligning to TRBD2. V lost 0 bases, J lost 0 bases, and 5 bases stayed unmatched. The CDR3 runs to 18 residues. Germline values: CDR1 LGHNA, CDR2 YSLEER.

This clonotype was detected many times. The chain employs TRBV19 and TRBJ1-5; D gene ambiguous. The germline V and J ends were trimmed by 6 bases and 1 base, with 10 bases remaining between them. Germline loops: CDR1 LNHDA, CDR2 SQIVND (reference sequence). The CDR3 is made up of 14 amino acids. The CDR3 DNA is TGTGCCAGTAGCGAGGGAGACAGCAATCAGCCCCAGCATTTT. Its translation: CASSEGDSNQPQHF.

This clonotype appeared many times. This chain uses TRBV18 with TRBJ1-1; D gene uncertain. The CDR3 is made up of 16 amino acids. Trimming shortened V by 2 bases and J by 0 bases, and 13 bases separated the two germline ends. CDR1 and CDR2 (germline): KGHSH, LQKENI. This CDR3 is CASSPVRAGLNTEAFF. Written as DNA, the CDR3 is TGTGCCAGCTCACCAGTCCGGGCGGGATTGAACACTGAAGCTTTCTTT. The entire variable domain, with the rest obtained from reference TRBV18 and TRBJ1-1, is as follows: NAGVMQNPRHLVRRRGQEARLRCSPMKGHSHVYWYRQLPEEGLKFMVYLQKENIIDESGMPKERFSAEFPKEGPSILRIQQVVRGDSAAYFCASSPVRAGLNTEAFFGQGTRLTVV.

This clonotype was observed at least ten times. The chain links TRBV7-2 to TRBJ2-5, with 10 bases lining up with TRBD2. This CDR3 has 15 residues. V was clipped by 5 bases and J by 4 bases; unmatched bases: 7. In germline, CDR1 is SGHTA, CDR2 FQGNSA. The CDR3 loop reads CASSIQRGGGETQYF. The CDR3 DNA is TGTGCCAGCAGCATACAGCGGGGGGGAGGAGAGACCCAGTACTTC.

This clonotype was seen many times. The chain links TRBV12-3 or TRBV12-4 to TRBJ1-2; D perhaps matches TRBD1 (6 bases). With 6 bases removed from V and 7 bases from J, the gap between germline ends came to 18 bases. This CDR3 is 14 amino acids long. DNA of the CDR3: TGTGCCAGCAGAACTCCGGGGGGCCTGGGTGGCTACACCTTC. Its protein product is CASRTPGGLGGYTF.

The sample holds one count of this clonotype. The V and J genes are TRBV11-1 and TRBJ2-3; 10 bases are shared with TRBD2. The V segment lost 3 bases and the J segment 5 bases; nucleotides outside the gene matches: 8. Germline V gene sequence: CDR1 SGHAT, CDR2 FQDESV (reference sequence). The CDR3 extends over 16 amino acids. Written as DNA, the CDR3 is TGTGCCAGCAGCTTCGTAGCGGGGGGCGCGCAAGATACGCAGTATTTT. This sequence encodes CASSFVAGGAQDTQYF.

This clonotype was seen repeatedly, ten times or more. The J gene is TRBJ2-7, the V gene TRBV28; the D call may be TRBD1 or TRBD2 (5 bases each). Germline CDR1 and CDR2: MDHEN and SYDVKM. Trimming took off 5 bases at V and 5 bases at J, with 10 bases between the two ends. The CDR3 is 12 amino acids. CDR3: CASSRGRHEQYF. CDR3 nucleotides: TGTGCCAGCAGTCGGGGACGCCACGAGCAGTACTTC.

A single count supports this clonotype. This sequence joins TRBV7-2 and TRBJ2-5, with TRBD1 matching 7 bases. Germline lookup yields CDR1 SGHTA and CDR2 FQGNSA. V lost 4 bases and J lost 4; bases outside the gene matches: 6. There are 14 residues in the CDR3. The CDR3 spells CASSSRGRIETQYF. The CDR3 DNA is TGTGCCAGCAGCTCTAGGGGGCGGATAGAGACCCAGTACTTC.